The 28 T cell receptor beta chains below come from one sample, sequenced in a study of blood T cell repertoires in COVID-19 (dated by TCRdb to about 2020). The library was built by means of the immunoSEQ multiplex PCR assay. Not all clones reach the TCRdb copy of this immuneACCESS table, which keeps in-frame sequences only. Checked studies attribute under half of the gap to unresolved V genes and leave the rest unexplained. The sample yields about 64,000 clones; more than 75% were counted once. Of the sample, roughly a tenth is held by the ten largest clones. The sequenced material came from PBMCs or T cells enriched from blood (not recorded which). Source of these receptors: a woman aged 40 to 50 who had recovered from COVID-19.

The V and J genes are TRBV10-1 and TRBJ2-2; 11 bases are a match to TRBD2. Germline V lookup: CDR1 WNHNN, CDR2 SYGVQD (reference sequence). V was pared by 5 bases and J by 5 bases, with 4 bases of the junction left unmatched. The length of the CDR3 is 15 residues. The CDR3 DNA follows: TGCGCCAGCAGTCGGGCTAGCGGGGGGACCGGGGAGCTGTTTTTT. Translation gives CASSRASGGTGELFF.

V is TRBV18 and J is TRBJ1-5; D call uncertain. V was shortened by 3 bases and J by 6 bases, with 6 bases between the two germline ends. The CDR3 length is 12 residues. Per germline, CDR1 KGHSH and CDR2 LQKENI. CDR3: CASSPPGQPQHF. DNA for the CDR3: TGTGCCAGCTCACCCCCCGGTCAGCCCCAGCATTTT.

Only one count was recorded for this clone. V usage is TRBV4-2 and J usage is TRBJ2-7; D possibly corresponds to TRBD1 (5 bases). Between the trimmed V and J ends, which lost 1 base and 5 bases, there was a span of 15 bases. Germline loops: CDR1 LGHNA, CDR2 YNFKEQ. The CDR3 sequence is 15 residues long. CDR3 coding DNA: TGTGCCAGCAGCCAAGGAACCCGACAGCCAAACGAGCAGTACTTC. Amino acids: CASSQGTRQPNEQYF.

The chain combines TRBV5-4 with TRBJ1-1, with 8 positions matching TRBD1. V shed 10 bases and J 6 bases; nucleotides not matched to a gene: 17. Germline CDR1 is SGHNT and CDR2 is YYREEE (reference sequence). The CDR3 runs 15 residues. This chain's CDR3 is CAASQGAGMASEAFF. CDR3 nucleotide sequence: TGTGCCGCGAGCCAGGGGGCGGGTATGGCTTCTGAAGCTTTCTTT.

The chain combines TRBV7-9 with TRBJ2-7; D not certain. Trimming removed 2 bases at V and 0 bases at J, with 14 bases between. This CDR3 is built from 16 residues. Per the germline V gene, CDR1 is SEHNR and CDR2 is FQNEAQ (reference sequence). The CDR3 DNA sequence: TGTGCCAGCAGCTTACTACTGTATCCTACCTCCTACGAGCAGTACTTC. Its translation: CASSLLLYPTSYEQYF.

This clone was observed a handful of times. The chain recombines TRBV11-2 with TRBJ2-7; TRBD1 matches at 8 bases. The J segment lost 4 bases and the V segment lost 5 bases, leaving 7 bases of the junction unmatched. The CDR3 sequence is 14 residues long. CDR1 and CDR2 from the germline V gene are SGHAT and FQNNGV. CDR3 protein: CASSPPRGRYEQYF. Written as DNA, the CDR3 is TGTGCCAGCAGCCCACCCAGGGGGCGGTACGAGCAGTACTTC. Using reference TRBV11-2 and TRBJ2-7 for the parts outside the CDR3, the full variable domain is EAGVAQSPRYKIIEKRQSVAFWCNPISGHATLYWYQQILGQGPKLLIQFQNNGVVDDSQLPKDRFSAERLKGVDSTLKIQPAKLEDSAVYLCASSPPRGRYEQYFGPGTRLTVT.

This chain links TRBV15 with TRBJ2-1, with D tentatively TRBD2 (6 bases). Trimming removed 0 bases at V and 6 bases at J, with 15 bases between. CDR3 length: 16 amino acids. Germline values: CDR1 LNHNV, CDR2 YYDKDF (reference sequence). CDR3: CATSREGRLDPNEQFF. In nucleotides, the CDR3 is TGTGCCACCAGCAGAGAGGGGAGGCTAGACCCCAATGAGCAGTTCTTC.

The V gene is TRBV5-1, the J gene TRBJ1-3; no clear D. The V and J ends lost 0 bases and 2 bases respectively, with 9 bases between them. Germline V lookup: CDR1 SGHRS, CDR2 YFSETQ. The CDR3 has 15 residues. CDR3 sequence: CASSLGQLAGNTIYF. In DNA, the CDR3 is TGCGCCAGCAGCTTGGGCCAGTTGGCTGGAAACACCATATATTTT.

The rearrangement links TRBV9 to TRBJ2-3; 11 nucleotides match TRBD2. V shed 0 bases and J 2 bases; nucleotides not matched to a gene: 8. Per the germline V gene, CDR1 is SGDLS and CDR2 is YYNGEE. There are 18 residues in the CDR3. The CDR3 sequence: CASSVVATSGAFTDTQYF. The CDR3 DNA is TGTGCCAGCAGCGTAGTAGCGACTAGCGGGGCCTTCACAGATACGCAGTATTTT.

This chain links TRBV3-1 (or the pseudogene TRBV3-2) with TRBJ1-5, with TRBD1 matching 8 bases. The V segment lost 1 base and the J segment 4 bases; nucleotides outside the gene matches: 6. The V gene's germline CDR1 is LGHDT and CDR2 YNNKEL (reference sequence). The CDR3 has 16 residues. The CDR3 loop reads CASSQAYGQGNQPQHF. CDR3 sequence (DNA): TGTGCCAGCAGCCAAGCCTACGGACAGGGAAATCAGCCCCAGCATTTT.

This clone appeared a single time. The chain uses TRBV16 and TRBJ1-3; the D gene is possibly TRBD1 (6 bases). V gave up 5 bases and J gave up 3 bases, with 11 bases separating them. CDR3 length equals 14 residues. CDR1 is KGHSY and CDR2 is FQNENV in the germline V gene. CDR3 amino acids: CASSGNRVGNTIYF. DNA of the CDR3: TGTGCCAGCAGCGGAAACAGGGTTGGAAACACCATATATTTT.

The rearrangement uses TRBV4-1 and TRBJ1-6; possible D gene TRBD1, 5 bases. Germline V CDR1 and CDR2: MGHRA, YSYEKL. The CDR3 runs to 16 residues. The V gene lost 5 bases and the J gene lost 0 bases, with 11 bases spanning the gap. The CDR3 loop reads CASSFRQSSYNSPLHF. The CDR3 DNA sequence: TGCGCCAGCAGCTTCCGACAGAGCTCCTATAATTCACCCCTCCACTTT.

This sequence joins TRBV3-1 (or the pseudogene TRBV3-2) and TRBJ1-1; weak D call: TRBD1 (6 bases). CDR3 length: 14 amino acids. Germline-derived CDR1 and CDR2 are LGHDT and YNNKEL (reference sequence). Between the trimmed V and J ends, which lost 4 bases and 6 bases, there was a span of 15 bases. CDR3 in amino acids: CASSRRPGASEAFF. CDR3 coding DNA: TGTGCCAGCAGCCGGAGACCAGGGGCCTCTGAAGCTTTCTTT.

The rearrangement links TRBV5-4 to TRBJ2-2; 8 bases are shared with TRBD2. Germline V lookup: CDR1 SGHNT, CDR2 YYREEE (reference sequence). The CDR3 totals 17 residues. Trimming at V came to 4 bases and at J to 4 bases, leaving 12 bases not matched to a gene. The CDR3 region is CASSPPSGGPITGELFF. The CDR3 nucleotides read TGTGCCAGCAGCCCCCCCTCGGGGGGGCCTATCACCGGGGAGCTGTTTTTT. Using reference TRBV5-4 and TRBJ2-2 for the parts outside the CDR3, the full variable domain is ETGVTQSPTHLIKTRGQQVTLRCSSQSGHNTVSWYQQALGQGPQFIFQYYREEENGRGNFPPRFSGLQFPNYSSELNVNALELDDSALYLCASSPPSGGPITGELFFGEGSRLTVL.

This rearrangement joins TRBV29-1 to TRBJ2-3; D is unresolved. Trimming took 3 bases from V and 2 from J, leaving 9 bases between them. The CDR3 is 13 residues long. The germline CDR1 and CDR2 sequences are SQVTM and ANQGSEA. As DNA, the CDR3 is TGCAGCGTTGAGTGGGCAGTCACAGATACGCAGTATTTT. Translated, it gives CSVEWAVTDTQYF.

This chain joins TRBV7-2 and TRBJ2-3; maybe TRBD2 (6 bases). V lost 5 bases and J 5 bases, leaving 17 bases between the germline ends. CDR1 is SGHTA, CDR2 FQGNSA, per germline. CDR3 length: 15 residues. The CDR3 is CASSPQRRGIDTQYF. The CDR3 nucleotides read TGTGCCAGCAGCCCACAACGCCGGGGGATAGATACGCAGTATTTT.

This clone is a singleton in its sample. CDR3 loop: CASSPYNSQGSAEAFF. CDR3 bases: TGTGCCAGCTCACCCTATAATAGTCAGGGCAGCGCTGAAGCTTTCTTT. The chain uses TRBV18 and TRBJ1-1, with D possibly being TRBD1 (5 bases). Trimming shortened V by 3 bases and J by 6 bases, and 20 bases separated the two germline ends. This CDR3 is 16 amino acids long. Germline V gene data show CDR1 as KGHSH and CDR2 as LQKENI. The full variable domain, rest sourced from reference TRBV18 and TRBJ1-1, is NAGVMQNPRHLVRRRGQEARLRCSPMKGHSHVYWYRQLPEEGLKFMVYLQKENIIDESGMPKERFSAEFPKEGPSILRIQQVVRGDSAAYFCASSPYNSQGSAEAFFGQGTRLTVV.

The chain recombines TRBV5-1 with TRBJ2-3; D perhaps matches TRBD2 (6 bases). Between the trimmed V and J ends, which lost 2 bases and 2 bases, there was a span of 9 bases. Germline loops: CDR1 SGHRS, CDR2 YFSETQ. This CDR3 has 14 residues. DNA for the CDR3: TGCGCCAGCAGCTTCATAGCGGCCACAGATACGCAGTATTTT. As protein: CASSFIAATDTQYF.

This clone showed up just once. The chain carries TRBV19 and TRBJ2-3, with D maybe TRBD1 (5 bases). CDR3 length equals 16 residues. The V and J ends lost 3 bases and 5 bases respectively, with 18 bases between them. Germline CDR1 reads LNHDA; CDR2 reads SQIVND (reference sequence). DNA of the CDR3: TGTGCCAGTAGTATGCAGGCAGGGCAGCCCAAAGATACGCAGTATTTT. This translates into CASSMQAGQPKDTQYF.

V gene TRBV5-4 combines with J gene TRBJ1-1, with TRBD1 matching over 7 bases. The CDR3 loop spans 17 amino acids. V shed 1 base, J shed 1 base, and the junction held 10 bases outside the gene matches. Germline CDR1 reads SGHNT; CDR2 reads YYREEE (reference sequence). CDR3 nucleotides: TGTGCCAGCAGCTTGTCAGGGGGAAGGGTCCGGAACACTGAAGCTTTCTTT. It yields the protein CASSLSGGRVRNTEAFF.

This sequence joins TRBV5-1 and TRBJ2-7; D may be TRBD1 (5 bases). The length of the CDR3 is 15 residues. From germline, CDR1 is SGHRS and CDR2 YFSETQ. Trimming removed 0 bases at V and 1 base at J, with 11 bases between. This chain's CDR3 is CASSLALGQSYEQYF. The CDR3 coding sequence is TGCGCCAGCAGCTTGGCCTTGGGGCAGTCCTACGAGCAGTACTTC. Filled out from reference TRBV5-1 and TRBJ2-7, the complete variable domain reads KAGVTQTPRYLIKTRGQQVTLSCSPISGHRSVSWYQQTPGQGLQFLFEYFSETQRNKGNFPGRFSGRQFSNSRSEMNVSTLELGDSALYLCASSLALGQSYEQYFGPGTRLTVT.

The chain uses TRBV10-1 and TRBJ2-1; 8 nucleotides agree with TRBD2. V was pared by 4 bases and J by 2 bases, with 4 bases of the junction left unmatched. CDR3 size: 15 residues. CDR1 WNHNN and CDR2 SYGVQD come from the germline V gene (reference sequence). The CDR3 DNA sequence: TGCGCCAGCAGTGGAAGCGGGGGAACCTACAATGAGCAGTTCTTC. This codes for CASSGSGGTYNEQFF.

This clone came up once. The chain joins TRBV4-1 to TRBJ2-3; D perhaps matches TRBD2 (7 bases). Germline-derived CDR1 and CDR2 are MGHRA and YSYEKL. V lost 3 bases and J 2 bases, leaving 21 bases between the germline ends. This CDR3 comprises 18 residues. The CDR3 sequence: CASSHIGPRGGTTDTQYF. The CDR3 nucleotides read TGCGCCAGCAGCCATATTGGCCCTAGGGGGGGGACCACAGATACGCAGTATTTT.

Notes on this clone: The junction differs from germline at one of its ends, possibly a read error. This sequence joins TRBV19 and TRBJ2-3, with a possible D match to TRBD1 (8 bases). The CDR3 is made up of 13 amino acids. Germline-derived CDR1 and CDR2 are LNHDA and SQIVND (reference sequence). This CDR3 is CASSISGTGTQYF. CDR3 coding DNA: TGTGCCAGTAGTATAAGCGGGACAGGTACGCAGTATTTT.

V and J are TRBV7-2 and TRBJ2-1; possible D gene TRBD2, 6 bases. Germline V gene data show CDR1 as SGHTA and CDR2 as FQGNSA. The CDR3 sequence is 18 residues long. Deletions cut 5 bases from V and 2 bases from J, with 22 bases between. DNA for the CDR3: TGTGCCAGCAGCGGGGCCGTACCGGGACTCCTAACCTACAATGAGCAGTTCTTC. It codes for CASSGAVPGLLTYNEQFF.

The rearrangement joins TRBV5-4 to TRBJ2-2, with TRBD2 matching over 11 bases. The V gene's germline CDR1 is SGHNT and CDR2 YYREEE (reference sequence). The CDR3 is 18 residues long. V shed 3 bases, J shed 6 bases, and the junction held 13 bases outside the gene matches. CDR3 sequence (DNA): TGTGCCAGCAGCTCCCCGAGGACTAGCGGGTGGCGGGCCGGGGAGCTGTTTTTT. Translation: CASSSPRTSGWRAGELFF.

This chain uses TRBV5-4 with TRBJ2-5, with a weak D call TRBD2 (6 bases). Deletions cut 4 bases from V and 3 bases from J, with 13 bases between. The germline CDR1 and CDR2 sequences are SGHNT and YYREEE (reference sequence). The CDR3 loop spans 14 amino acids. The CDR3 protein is CASSAGGREETQYF. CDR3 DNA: TGTGCCAGCAGCGCCGGGGGAAGAGAAGAGACCCAGTACTTC.

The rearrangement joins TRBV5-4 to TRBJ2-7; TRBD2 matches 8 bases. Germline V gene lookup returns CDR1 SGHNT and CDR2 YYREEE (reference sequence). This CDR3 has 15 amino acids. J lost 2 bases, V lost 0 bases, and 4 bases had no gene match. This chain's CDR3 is CASSLEAGETYEQYF. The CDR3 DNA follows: TGTGCCAGCAGCTTGGAAGCGGGGGAAACCTACGAGCAGTACTTC.